This TCR beta chain is drawn from a study of blood T cell repertoires in COVID-19. About the research overall: There were acute and convalescent COVID-19 samples, and they came from the United States, Italy and Spain. T cells, B-cell-depleted T cells, or PBMCs supplied cDNA or gDNA.

Original processing methods: Reference gene primer amplification gave estimated nucleated cell counts. Measured with immunoSEQ multiplex PCR; TCRdb has only the in-frame clones, and not every one. The V and J calls and clone size are taken from that table; D and trimming were inferred from the DNA. Here the sample spans under 35,000 clones, 75% to 90% being singletons. CDR3 size: 16 residues. Germline V CDR1 and CDR2: SNHLY, FYNNEI. The V segment lost 3 bases and the J segment 5 bases; nucleotides outside the gene matches: 10. The chain carries TRBV2 and TRBJ2-5; 9 nucleotides align to TRBD1. The sample taken for sequencing was peripheral blood. The receptor comes from a human donor in a cohort sampled during active COVID-19. This CDR3 is CASSDQQGASGETQYF. CDR3 DNA: TGTGCCAGCAGTGATCAACAGGGGGCTTCGGGGGAGACCCAGTACTTC.